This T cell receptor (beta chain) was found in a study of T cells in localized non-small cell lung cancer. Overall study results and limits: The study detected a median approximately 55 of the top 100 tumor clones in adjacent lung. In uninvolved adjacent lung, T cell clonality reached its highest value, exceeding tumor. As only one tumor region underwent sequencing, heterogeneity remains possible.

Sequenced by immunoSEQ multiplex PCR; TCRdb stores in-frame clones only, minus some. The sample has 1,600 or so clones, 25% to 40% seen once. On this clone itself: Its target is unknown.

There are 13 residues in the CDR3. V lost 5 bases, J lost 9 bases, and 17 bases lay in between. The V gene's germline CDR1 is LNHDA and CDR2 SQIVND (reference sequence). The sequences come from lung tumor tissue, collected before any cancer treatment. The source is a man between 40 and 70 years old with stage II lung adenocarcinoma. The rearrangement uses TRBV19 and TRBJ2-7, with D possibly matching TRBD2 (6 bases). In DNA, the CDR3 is TGTGCCAGTAGTGCCGGGACTCTGGTACGGCAGTACTTC. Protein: CASSAGTLVRQYF.